These 26 T cell receptor beta chains were all obtained from the same sample, sequenced in a study of regulatory T cells in long-lasting Graves disease (dated by TCRdb to 2020 to 2022). The time point label, as the study defines it: newly diagnosed GD, antithyroid drugs for less than 3 months. For both TCR sequencing and RNA sequencing, RNA was extracted from PBMCs in TRIzol. The method behind the library was multiplex PCR. Sequencer: Illumina HiSeq 4000. TCR beta libraries were built with iRepertoire HTBI primers and Arm-PCR amplification of CDR3 regions. The public reads were run again by TCRdb, first through fastp at Q25 and then through MiXCR, and only productive beta chains were kept. Rows matching on CDR3 protein sequence are summarized as one entry with the most common DNA and genes. The sample has some 240,000 distinct CDR3 sequences on record, roughly 20% of them singletons. The leading ten clones occupy roughly 10% of the sample.

Another study also made use of these data, one on T cells in Graves' hyperthyroidism and ophthalmopathy.

The specimen comprised peripheral blood mononuclear cells (PBMCs), sampled at new diagnosis, from a patient treated with antithyroid drugs. The receptor set was obtained from a woman aged 30 to 39 with Graves disease. Donor details come from another sample of the same person, matched by shared clones.

This clonotype was seen many times. The CDR3 DNA reads TGCAGCGGTGGACAGTCCACAGATACGCAGTATTTT. Its protein is CSGGQSTDTQYF. The rearrangement links TRBV29-1 to TRBJ2-3; D possibly corresponds to TRBD1 (6 bases). V lost 7 bases, J lost 2 bases, and 10 bases lay in between. The germline V gene encodes CDR1 SQVTM and CDR2 ANQGSEA. The CDR3 spans 12 residues.

This clonotype was observed many times. V usage is TRBV27 and J usage is TRBJ1-4; D might be TRBD1 (5 bases). V lost 6 bases to trimming and J lost 4 bases, with 9 bases between them. The CDR3 is 13 residues long. CDR1 is MNHEY and CDR2 is SMNVEV in the germline V gene (reference sequence). The DNA for the CDR3 is TGTGCCAGCAGGCGGGGCCTTAATGAAAAACTGTTTTTT. Its translation is CASRRGLNEKLFF. Variable domain in full (rest from reference TRBV27 and TRBJ1-4): EAQVTQNPRYLITVTGKKLTVTCSQNMNHEYMSWYRQDPGLGLRQIYYSMNVEVTDKGDVPEGYKVSRKEKRNFPLILESPSPNQTSLYFCASRRGLNEKLFFGSGTQLSVL.

This clonotype was found many times. The chain links TRBV28 to TRBJ1-5, with D possibly TRBD1 on 6 matching bases. CDR3 size: 18 residues. Per germline, CDR1 MDHEN and CDR2 SYDVKM. Trimming took 6 bases from V and 0 from J, leaving 21 bases between them. The CDR3 DNA reads TGTGCCAGCAGCTCCCCCTCGACAGGAACGATTAGCAATCAGCCCCAGCATTTT. Encoded protein: CASSSPSTGTISNQPQHF.

Points on this clonotype: Since a far larger clone is one base different, this is likely a read error. The chain links TRBV5-6 to TRBJ1-5; D is uncertain. Germline assignment: CDR1 SGHDT and CDR2 YYEEEE. The CDR3 extends over 13 amino acids. The V end lost 0 bases, the J end lost 3 bases, and 4 bases lay between the germline ends. In DNA form, the CDR3 reads TGTGCCAGCAGCTTGGGCGTCAATCAGCCCCAGCATTTT. Translating gives CASSLGVNQPQHF.

The chain couples TRBV7-9 to TRBJ1-1; D not resolved. The V gene's germline CDR1 is SEHNR and CDR2 FQNEAQ (reference sequence). V lost 5 bases, J lost 0 bases, and 13 bases lay in between. The CDR3 length is 15 residues. CDR3 in amino acids: CASSDRLIMNTEAFF. The CDR3 DNA follows: TGTGCCAGCAGCGACCGACTGATCATGAACACTGAAGCTTTCTTT.

This rearrangement joins TRBV12-3 or TRBV12-4 to TRBJ2-1, with D possibly TRBD2 on 6 matching bases. Trimming stripped 5 bases from V and 2 bases from J, with 16 bases between. This CDR3 is built from 16 residues. CDR3 nucleotides: TGTGCCAGCAGTCCTCCCGGGCGGGAAGCCTACAATGAGCAGTTCTTC. Its protein is CASSPPGREAYNEQFF.

This clonotype appeared a few times. J is TRBJ1-2 and V is TRBV6-1, with 9 bases aligning to TRBD1. Unmatched junction bases numbered 5, after V lost 7 bases and J lost 5 bases. The CDR3 is made up of 13 amino acids. CDR1 MNHNS and CDR2 SASEGT come from the germline V gene. CDR3 in amino acids: CASKRQGGYGYTF. The CDR3 DNA reads TGTGCCAGCAAAAGACAGGGGGGGTATGGCTACACCTTC.

Ten or more counts support this clonotype. It may be a read error: a sequence one base away is much more abundant. V is TRBV2 and J is TRBJ1-6; tentatively, D is TRBD1 (5 bases). Germline CDR1 reads SNHLY; CDR2 reads FYNNEI. Trimming cost V 4 bases and J 6 bases, with 13 bases left between them. CDR3 length: 15 amino acids. This CDR3 is CASSAMRGGNSPLHF. The CDR3, as DNA: TGTGCCAGCAGTGCAATGAGGGGCGGTAATTCACCCCTCCACTTT.

V and J are TRBV19 and TRBJ2-1; D assignment may be TRBD1 or TRBD2 (5 bases each). Trimming took off 6 bases at V and 3 bases at J, with 18 bases between the two ends. Germline loops: CDR1 LNHDA, CDR2 SQIVND (reference sequence). This CDR3 region has 16 residues. In DNA, the CDR3 is TGTGCCAGTAGCCTTGGAGAAACGAGGGGCTACAATGAGCAGTTCTTC. It yields the protein CASSLGETRGYNEQFF.

There are many counts of this clonotype. This chain connects TRBV19 to TRBJ1-5; 9 bases are shared with TRBD1. Germline trimming cut 1 base from V and 1 base from J; bases unmatched to any gene: 5. The germline V gene encodes CDR1 LNHDA and CDR2 SQIVND (reference sequence). This CDR3 is 17 amino acids long. CDR3 coding DNA: TGTGCCAGTAGTATAGTGGACAGGGGTGTGAGCAATCAGCCCCAGCATTTT. This codes for CASSIVDRGVSNQPQHF. Full variable domain (outside the CDR3, taken from reference TRBV19 and TRBJ1-5): DGGITQSPKYLFRKEGQNVTLSCEQNLNHDAMYWYRQDPGQGLRLIYYSQIVNDFQKGDIAEGYSVSREKKESFPLTVTSAQKNPTAFYLCASSIVDRGVSNQPQHFGDGTRLSIL.

The chain has TRBV29-1 and TRBJ1-1, with D uncertain. The germline V and J ends were trimmed by 3 bases and 5 bases, with 19 bases remaining between them. Per germline, CDR1 SQVTM and CDR2 ANQGSEA. The CDR3 covers 15 residues. CDR3 sequence reads: CSVEAAVRGRTEAFF. The CDR3 bases are TGCAGCGTTGAGGCGGCGGTTCGCGGACGGACTGAAGCTTTCTTT.

This clonotype came up many times. The rearrangement uses TRBV19 and TRBJ2-2, with D perhaps TRBD1 (5 bases). CDR3 length equals 14 residues. CDR1 LNHDA and CDR2 SQIVND come from the germline V gene (reference sequence). The V end lost 5 bases, the J end lost 6 bases, and 13 bases lay between the germline ends. The CDR3 DNA reads TGTGCCAGTAGTCTCCAGGGTGTGTCCGGGGAGCTGTTTTTT. Amino acids: CASSLQGVSGELFF.

This clonotype was seen at least ten times. This chain connects TRBV9 to TRBJ1-4, with 7 nucleotides matching TRBD1. The junction had 8 bases not matched to a gene; V was cut back by 3 bases and J by 0 bases. Germline V CDR1 and CDR2: SGDLS, YYNGEE. This CDR3 has 17 amino acids. CDR3 region: CASSAGQTFATNEKLFF. The DNA of the CDR3 is TGTGCCAGCAGCGCGGGACAGACCTTCGCAACTAATGAAAAACTGTTTTTT.

This clonotype was seen ten or more times. DNA for the CDR3: TGTGCCAGCGGAGACAGGGGTTATGGCTACACCTTC. Protein product: CASGDRGYGYTF. V gene TRBV6-4 combines with J gene TRBJ1-2; 8 nucleotides line up with TRBD1. The CDR3 runs 12 residues. Germline loops: CDR1 MRHNA, CDR2 SNTAGT. V gave up 8 bases and J gave up 5 bases; unmatched junction bases: 4.

This clonotype was counted many times. This chain joins TRBV6-1 and TRBJ2-3; 7 nucleotides agree with TRBD2. CDR1 and CDR2 from the germline V gene are MNHNS and SASEGT. CDR3 length: 15 amino acids. J was trimmed by 4 bases and V by 5 bases; bases with no gene match: 9. The CDR3 coding sequence is TGTGCCAGCAGTAGGTCGGCGGGAGAGGCAGATACGCAGTATTTT. The encoded protein is CASSRSAGEADTQYF.

The chain recombines TRBV4-1 with TRBJ1-6; D perhaps matches TRBD1 (6 bases). The V end was cut by 0 bases, the J end by 5 bases, with 11 bases between. Germline V lookup: CDR1 MGHRA, CDR2 YSYEKL. This CDR3 spans 16 amino acids. The CDR3 loop reads CASSQDWTADNSPLHF. The CDR3 region has the DNA TGCGCCAGCAGCCAAGATTGGACAGCGGATAATTCACCCCTCCACTTT.

This clonotype came up many times. The CDR3 nucleotides are TGTGCCAGCTCACCATCGGGACAGACGGGCACTGAAGCTTTCTTT. It codes for CASSPSGQTGTEAFF. The chain combines TRBV18 with TRBJ1-1, with TRBD1 matching 7 bases. There are 15 residues in the CDR3. Losses at the gene ends were 2 bases for V and 4 bases for J; bases not matched to a gene: 7. Germline V gives CDR1 KGHSH, CDR2 LQKENI.

This clonotype was detected many times. DNA of the CDR3: TGTGCCAGCAAGCTCGCAGGGGGATCACCCCTCCACTTT. It codes for CASKLAGGSPLHF. V gene TRBV3-1 combines with J gene TRBJ1-6; TRBD1 matches 7 bases. The CDR3 totals 13 residues. CDR1 and CDR2 from the germline V gene are LGHDT and YNNKEL (reference sequence). V was clipped by 7 bases and J by 10 bases; unmatched bases: 7.

The chain is built from TRBV2 and TRBJ2-5; 15 nucleotides line up with TRBD2. Germline V CDR1 and CDR2: SNHLY, FYNNEI. The CDR3 spans 17 residues. J gave up 3 bases and V 4 bases, and 6 bases lay outside the gene matches. CDR3 residues: CASSGIGTSGRKETQYF. Here the CDR3 DNA reads TGTGCCAGCAGTGGAATAGGGACTAGCGGGAGGAAAGAGACCCAGTACTTC.

This clonotype came up a few times. This chain joins TRBV11-3 and TRBJ1-3; unclear D gene. The CDR3 is 15 amino acids. Trimming stripped 0 bases from V and 0 bases from J, with 6 bases between. Germline V gene lookup returns CDR1 SGHNT and CDR2 YENEEA. CDR3 amino acids: CASSLDVGSGNTIYF. CDR3 coding DNA: TGTGCCAGCAGCTTAGACGTCGGCTCTGGAAACACCATATATTTT.

The V gene is TRBV11-3, the J gene TRBJ2-7; 9 bases are a match to TRBD1. The length of the CDR3 is 12 residues. Trimming removed 6 bases from V and 6 bases from J; junction bases left unmatched: 3. Germline CDR1 reads SGHNT; CDR2 reads YENEEA. The CDR3 loop reads CASSPDRGEQYF. DNA for the CDR3: TGTGCCAGCAGTCCGGACAGGGGCGAGCAGTACTTC.

This clonotype was seen only a few times. V usage is TRBV4-2 and J usage is TRBJ2-3; D uncertain. Trimming pared 4 bases from V and 6 bases from J, leaving 14 bases between. Germline V lookup: CDR1 LGHNA, CDR2 YNFKEQ. The CDR3 covers 14 residues. This chain's CDR3 is CASSPDLNGDTQYF. The CDR3 DNA reads TGTGCCAGCAGCCCGGACCTAAACGGGGATACGCAGTATTTT.

This clonotype was observed a few times. The chain combines TRBV5-6 with TRBJ1-4; 9 bases agree with TRBD1. Germline trimming cut 4 bases from V and 3 bases from J; bases unmatched to any gene: 13. The CDR3 runs to 18 residues. The V gene's germline CDR1 is SGHDT and CDR2 YYEEEE. CDR3 in DNA: TGTGCCAGCAGCCTGGGACAGGGAGGGATAAGTCCTAATGAAAAACTGTTTTTT. This encodes CASSLGQGGISPNEKLFF.

This clonotype was detected ten times or more. V is TRBV19 and J is TRBJ1-5; D is ambiguous. V lost 5 bases, J lost 5 bases, and 13 bases lay in between. The length of the CDR3 is 14 residues. Germline V CDR1 and CDR2: LNHDA, SQIVND (reference sequence). In DNA, the CDR3 is TGTGCCAGTAGTCGATCGGGAGGTGATCAGCCCCAGCATTTT. Residues: CASSRSGGDQPQHF.

Many counts were recorded for this clonotype. The chain combines TRBV27 with TRBJ1-1, with D uncertain. Trimming pared 8 bases from V and 6 bases from J, leaving 10 bases between. Germline V lookup: CDR1 MNHEY, CDR2 SMNVEV (reference sequence). The length of the CDR3 is 11 residues. The CDR3, as DNA: TGTGCCAGCGGCCGGCGGGCTGAAGCTTTCTTT. Translation: CASGRRAEAFF.

This clonotype was seen ten or more times. The chain employs TRBV30 and TRBJ1-1; D is uncertain. CDR3 length: 13 residues. Trimming took 0 bases from V and 5 from J, leaving 10 bases between them. Germline V gene data show CDR1 as GTSNPN and CDR2 as SVGIG (reference sequence). Written as DNA, the CDR3 is TGTGCCTGGAGTGTACTTACGGGGACTGAAGCTTTCTTT. Protein: CAWSVLTGTEAFF.